The next 27 T cell receptor beta chains were all read from a single sample in a study of a mutant IDH1 vaccine in newly diagnosed glioma. Generated by immunoSEQ multiplex PCR, the TCRdb table keeps only in-frame clones and is missing some. The table includes roughly 42,000 clones, 80% to 90% detected once. Time point given: week 5, during vaccination. Vaccination used 300 ug of mutant IDH1 20-mer peptide per dose, with topical imiquimod. These receptors lack a known antigen. Sample: PBMCs, taken from a glioma patient whose treatment included an IDH1 peptide vaccine. Every receptor here comes from a man in his forties or fifties with glioma.

The J gene is TRBJ2-2, the V gene TRBV27; TRBD2 matches at 8 bases. The germline gives CDR1 MNHEY, CDR2 SMNVEV (reference sequence). J lost 6 bases, V lost 5 bases, and 8 bases had no gene match. CDR3 length: 15 residues. As DNA, the CDR3 is TGTGCCAGCAGTCCTTACCGGACTAGCCCCGGGGAGCTGTTTTTT. It yields the protein CASSPYRTSPGELFF.

This clone was recorded only once. The chain couples TRBV27 to TRBJ2-7, with TRBD1 matching 7 bases. V lost 5 bases to trimming and J lost 3 bases; unmatched junction nucleotides: 7. This CDR3 has 14 residues. Germline values: CDR1 MNHEY, CDR2 SMNVEV (reference sequence). Here the CDR3 reads CASSATGMGYEQYF. The CDR3 coding sequence is TGTGCCAGCAGTGCGACAGGGATGGGCTACGAGCAGTACTTC.

The CDR3 DNA reads as TGTGCCAGCTCACCCCAGGCCTACGAGCAGTACTTC. It is translated as CASSPQAYEQYF. The rearrangement joins TRBV18 to TRBJ2-7, with D unresolved. Germline-derived CDR1 and CDR2 are KGHSH and LQKENI. The CDR3 loop spans 12 amino acids. Trimming removed 3 bases from V and 2 bases from J, with 5 bases in between.

This chain uses TRBV7-9 with TRBJ2-3, with D possibly matching TRBD2 (5 bases). Between the trimmed V and J ends, which lost 4 bases and 6 bases, there was a span of 14 bases. The CDR3 totals 14 residues. Germline loops: CDR1 SEHNR, CDR2 FQNEAQ (reference sequence). The DNA of the CDR3 is TGTGCCAGCAGCTCATATAGCGAAAAGGATACGCAGTATTTT. Residues: CASSSYSEKDTQYF.

The chain is built from TRBV6-1 and TRBJ1-4; TRBD1 aligns across 12 bases. Germline CDR1 MNHNS, CDR2 SASEGT. CDR3 length: 14 residues. The trim removed 6 bases at V and 7 bases at J, leaving 3 bases unmatched. The CDR3 here is CASRRDRGLEKLFF. CDR3 nucleotide sequence: TGTGCCAGCAGGAGGGACAGGGGGCTTGAAAAACTGTTTTTT.

The chain recombines TRBV7-2 with TRBJ2-2; tentative D call: TRBD2 (5 bases). Between the trimmed V and J ends, which lost 0 bases and 8 bases, there was a span of 10 bases. This CDR3 is 14 amino acids long. Germline CDR1 reads SGHTA; CDR2 reads FQGNSA. The CDR3 sequence: CASSLALRRGELFF. In nucleotides, the CDR3 is TGTGCCAGCAGCTTAGCGCTTCGGAGGGGGGAGCTGTTTTTT.

The CDR3 DNA reads TGTGCCAGCAGCTTACGGGGTGGAGCTGGGGCCAACGTCCTGACTTTC. This translates into CASSLRGGAGANVLTF. The rearrangement uses TRBV7-6 and TRBJ2-6; D may be TRBD2 (5 bases). Trimming took off 2 bases at V and 2 bases at J, with 10 bases between the two ends. The CDR3 contains 16 residues. The germline V gene encodes CDR1 SGHVS and CDR2 FNYEAQ.

CDR3 amino acids: CASSLPGSSYEQYF. The CDR3, as DNA: TGCGCCAGCAGCTTACCAGGGAGCTCCTACGAGCAGTACTTC. The chain employs TRBV5-1 and TRBJ2-7; D assignment may be TRBD1 or TRBD2 (5 bases each). Germline V gene sequence: CDR1 SGHRS, CDR2 YFSETQ. V dropped 2 bases and J dropped 0 bases, with 9 bases sitting between them. The CDR3 covers 14 residues. The variable domain in full, completed from reference TRBV5-1 and TRBJ2-7, reads KAGVTQTPRYLIKTRGQQVTLSCSPISGHRSVSWYQQTPGQGLQFLFEYFSETQRNKGNFPGRFSGRQFSNSRSEMNVSTLELGDSALYLCASSLPGSSYEQYFGPGTRLTVT.

The rearrangement joins TRBV27 to TRBJ2-7; weak D call: TRBD2 (5 bases). CDR1 is MNHEY and CDR2 is SMNVEV in the germline V gene (reference sequence). The CDR3 runs to 14 residues. Trimming took 10 bases from V and 4 from J, leaving 20 bases between them. CDR3: CATSSPLKIYEQYF. In DNA form, the CDR3 reads TGTGCCACTTCTAGCCCCCTAAAAATATACGAGCAGTACTTC.

This rearrangement joins TRBV19 to TRBJ1-2, with D possibly being TRBD1 (5 bases). In germline, CDR1 is LNHDA, CDR2 SQIVND (reference sequence). V was cut by 3 bases and J by 3 bases, with 8 bases left in between. This CDR3 contains 13 residues. The CDR3 protein is CASSIQGYYGYTF. The CDR3 bases are TGTGCCAGTAGTATCCAGGGATACTATGGCTACACCTTC. The full variable domain, completed using reference TRBV19 and TRBJ1-2, is DGGITQSPKYLFRKEGQNVTLSCEQNLNHDAMYWYRQDPGQGLRLIYYSQIVNDFQKGDIAEGYSVSREKKESFPLTVTSAQKNPTAFYLCASSIQGYYGYTFGSGTRLTVV.

V gene TRBV28 combines with J gene TRBJ1-5; 8 bases agree with TRBD1. Germline trimming cut 6 bases from V and 5 bases from J; bases unmatched to any gene: 9. Germline V lookup: CDR1 MDHEN, CDR2 SYDVKM. This CDR3 is built from 15 residues. CDR3 sequence: CASRGLGQGHQPQHF. The CDR3 coding sequence is TGTGCCAGCAGGGGCCTCGGACAGGGCCATCAGCCCCAGCATTTT.

This rearrangement joins TRBV15 to TRBJ2-5; 8 nucleotides line up with TRBD2. Germline CDR1 reads LNHNV; CDR2 reads YYDKDF (reference sequence). The trim removed 1 base at V and 2 bases at J, leaving 3 bases unmatched. The CDR3 contains 15 residues. The CDR3 bases are TGTGCCACCAGCAGAGTGTCTAGCGGGCAAGAGACCCAGTACTTC. Its translation is CATSRVSSGQETQYF.

This chain joins TRBV4-2 and TRBJ2-3, with D perhaps TRBD1 or TRBD2 (5 bases each). The germline V gene has CDR1 LGHNA and CDR2 YNFKEQ. The length of the CDR3 is 14 residues. V lost 3 bases, J lost 6 bases, and 13 bases lay in between. The CDR3 protein is CASSQPLGDDTQYF. CDR3 DNA: TGTGCCAGCAGCCAGCCTCTCGGGGACGATACGCAGTATTTT.

The J gene is TRBJ1-1, the V gene TRBV2; no clear D. This CDR3 comprises 13 residues. CDR1 is SNHLY and CDR2 is FYNNEI in the germline V gene. The V gene lost 7 bases and the J gene lost 2 bases, with 11 bases spanning the gap. DNA for the CDR3: TGTGCCAGCACGCTGACAAGAAACACTGAAGCTTTCTTT. Amino acid sequence: CASTLTRNTEAFF.

This chain links TRBV6-6 with TRBJ1-2; D uncertain. V lost 5 bases to trimming and J lost 8 bases, with 12 bases between them. The CDR3 is 12 amino acids. CDR1 is MNHNY and CDR2 is SVGAGI in the germline V gene (reference sequence). The CDR3 nucleotides read TGTGCCAGCAGTACGTTCCTAGGGGGCTACACCTTC. This gives the protein CASSTFLGGYTF.

V gene TRBV10-3 combines with J gene TRBJ1-2, with 10 positions matching TRBD1. With V trimmed by 6 bases and J by 2 bases, 9 bases remained unmatched. There are 16 residues in the CDR3. In germline, CDR1 is ENHRY, CDR2 SYGVKD. The CDR3 spells CAISGSSGQGNYGYTF. The CDR3 DNA follows: TGTGCCATCAGCGGTTCATCGGGACAGGGGAACTATGGCTACACCTTC.

In its sample, this clone was seen once. The V gene is TRBV6-1, the J gene TRBJ2-1; 7 nucleotides match TRBD2. Germline V lookup: CDR1 MNHNS, CDR2 SASEGT. V trimming: 8 bases; J trimming: 12 bases; junction bases outside the gene matches: 13. The CDR3 runs 13 residues. For the CDR3, the DNA is TGTGCCAGCTTAGGCGGGGGAGGACGTGGGCAGTTCTTC. Its translation is CASLGGGGRGQFF.

This clone was seen a few times. The gene calls are TRBV7-9 and TRBJ2-7; no reliable D call. There are 14 residues in the CDR3. Trimming took 10 bases from V and 1 from J, leaving 17 bases between them. Germline V gene lookup returns CDR1 SEHNR and CDR2 FQNEAQ (reference sequence). The CDR3 protein is CATGSIGLSYEQYF. Written as DNA, the CDR3 is TGTGCCACGGGCTCGATCGGGCTATCCTACGAGCAGTACTTC.

The chain joins TRBV2 to TRBJ1-1; D is uncertain. Trimming removed 10 bases from V and 1 base from J, with 13 bases in between. Germline CDR1 reads SNHLY; CDR2 reads FYNNEI. There are 13 residues in the CDR3. The CDR3 sequence is CATARFWNTEAFF. CDR3 coding DNA: TGTGCCACCGCCCGTTTTTGGAACACTGAAGCTTTCTTT. The variable domain in full, completed from reference TRBV2 and TRBJ1-1, reads EPEVTQTPSHQVTQMGQEVILRCVPISNHLYFYWYRQILGQKVEFLVSFYNNEISEKSEIFDDQFSVERPDGSNFTLKIRSTKLEDSAMYFCATARFWNTEAFFGQGTRLTVV.

The chain joins TRBV11-3 to TRBJ2-5; perhaps D is TRBD1 or TRBD2 (5 bases each). Trimming took 5 bases from V and 0 from J, leaving 13 bases between them. There are 15 residues in the CDR3. Looked up from germline, CDR1 is SGHNT and CDR2 is YENEEA. The CDR3 loop is CASSNRDGYQETQYF. For the CDR3, the DNA is TGTGCCAGCAGCAACCGGGACGGATACCAAGAGACCCAGTACTTC.

The chain recombines TRBV5-6 with TRBJ2-1; D ambiguous. CDR1 SGHDT and CDR2 YYEEEE come from the germline V gene. Trimming shortened V by 3 bases and J by 6 bases, and 7 bases separated the two germline ends. The CDR3 is made up of 12 amino acids. CDR3 DNA sequence: TGTGCCAGCAGCTACATAGGCAATGAGCAGTTCTTC. Residues: CASSYIGNEQFF.

This chain joins TRBV5-1 and TRBJ2-1; D remains unclear. Germline lookup yields CDR1 SGHRS and CDR2 YFSETQ. Trimming shortened V by 0 bases and J by 4 bases, and 5 bases separated the two germline ends. The CDR3 has 13 residues. As DNA, the CDR3 is TGCGCCAGCAGCTTGGCCCTATACAATGAGCAGTTCTTC. Protein sequence: CASSLALYNEQFF.

This sequence joins TRBV7-2 and TRBJ2-6; D is unresolved. V was pared by 5 bases and J by 3 bases, with 8 bases between. The CDR3 extends over 14 amino acids. Germline CDR1 reads SGHTA; CDR2 reads FQGNSA. The CDR3 DNA reads as TGTGCCAGCAGCGCCAAATATGGGGCCAACGTCCTGACTTTC. Its translation is CASSAKYGANVLTF.

The V and J genes are TRBV19 and TRBJ2-1, with 9 bases lining up with TRBD1. This CDR3 has 15 residues. Germline CDR1 reads LNHDA; CDR2 reads SQIVND (reference sequence). Trimming at V came to 5 bases and at J to 2 bases, leaving 4 bases not matched to a gene. CDR3 DNA: TGTGCCAGTAGTCCAGGACAGGGGACCTACAATGAGCAGTTCTTC. The encoded protein is CASSPGQGTYNEQFF.

This chain joins TRBV2 and TRBJ1-4; a weak D match, TRBD1 (6 bases). This CDR3 is 15 amino acids long. Germline-derived CDR1 and CDR2 are SNHLY and FYNNEI. Trimming left V 5 bases short and J 0 bases short, with 10 bases between. CDR3 DNA sequence: TGTGCCAGCAGTTGGACAGAGGCAACTAATGAAAAACTGTTTTTT. Protein: CASSWTEATNEKLFF.

The table lists this clone with a count of one. The genes are TRBV5-1 and TRBJ2-5; 7 bases match TRBD1. V was clipped by 4 bases and J by 3 bases; unmatched bases: 3. Germline CDR1 is SGHRS and CDR2 is YFSETQ. This CDR3 is built from 13 residues. The CDR3 loop reads CASSITGEETQYF. The CDR3 bases are TGCGCCAGCAGCATTACAGGGGAAGAGACCCAGTACTTC.

The rearrangement joins TRBV5-5 to TRBJ2-5; 7 bases are a match to TRBD1. There are 16 residues in the CDR3. Per the germline V gene, CDR1 is SGHKS and CDR2 is YYEKEE (reference sequence). V dropped 3 bases and J dropped 1; count of bases not matched to a gene: 9. The CDR3 nucleotides read TGTGCCAGCAGCTCGATGATGTCAGGGGGCCAAGAGACCCAGTACTTC. It specifies CASSSMMSGGQETQYF.